Below, 16 T cell receptor beta chains from the same sample are listed, as sequenced in a study of T-cell memory formation after mild COVID-19. TCRdb passed the 5' RACE reads through MiXCR, listing each CDR3 protein once. The table records about 350,000 distinct CDR3 sequences, roughly an eighth of them present only once. Source material: PBMCs or a T cell subset sorted from them (not recorded which). The receptors derive from a man aged 18 to 29 who had mild COVID-19 (a few samples of this study predate the infection). Cell type and time point are not known.

The chain joins TRBV4-1 to TRBJ1-2; D gene uncertain. The germline V gene encodes CDR1 MGHRA and CDR2 YSYEKL. Trimming stripped 4 bases from V and 0 bases from J, with 15 bases between. CDR3 size: 16 residues. The CDR3: CASSPLFPLANYGYTF. CDR3 nucleotide sequence: TGCGCCAGCAGCCCGCTTTTTCCGTTAGCTAACTATGGCTACACCTTC.

The V call is TRBV4-1, the J call TRBJ2-2; D is undetermined. Trimming removed 6 bases at V and 9 bases at J, with 8 bases between. In germline, CDR1 is MGHRA, CDR2 YSYEKL. CDR3 length: 11 amino acids. CDR3 protein: CASRSTRELFF. CDR3 nucleotides: TGCGCCAGCAGGTCTACCAGGGAGCTGTTTTTT.

V gene TRBV7-3 combines with J gene TRBJ2-3; possibly TRBD1 for D (6 bases). V lost 2 bases, J lost 0 bases, and 12 bases lay in between. This CDR3 spans 16 amino acids. Germline lookup yields CDR1 SGHTA and CDR2 FQGTGA. The DNA for the CDR3 is TGTGCCAGCAGCTTAGGGCTGGACAGTAGCACAGATACGCAGTATTTT. Translated: CASSLGLDSSTDTQYF.

The V call is TRBV12-3 or TRBV12-4, the J call TRBJ2-5, with 7 positions matching TRBD2. The CDR3 contains 13 residues. V lost 9 bases and J lost 2; bases outside the gene matches: 6. The CDR3 region has the DNA TGTGCCAGGGACGGGGGGTTGCAAGAGACCCAGTACTTC. Encoded protein: CARDGGLQETQYF.

The sample holds a few counts of this clonotype. The chain uses TRBV7-2 and TRBJ1-5; tentative D call: TRBD1 (6 bases). The CDR3 is made up of 13 amino acids. The germline V gene encodes CDR1 SGHTA and CDR2 FQGNSA. The V and J ends lost 5 bases and 5 bases respectively, with 10 bases between them. In DNA, the CDR3 is TGTGCCAGCAGCGTAAGGGGGGATCAGCCCCAGCATTTT. This translates into CASSVRGDQPQHF.

This chain joins TRBV3-1 and TRBJ1-1; D is possibly TRBD1 (5 bases). The CDR3 loop spans 14 amino acids. The V gene lost 2 bases and the J gene lost 1 base, with 8 bases spanning the gap. Germline CDR1 and CDR2: LGHDT and YNNKEL (reference sequence). This CDR3 is CASSQWGQNTEAFF. CDR3 DNA sequence: TGTGCCAGCAGCCAATGGGGCCAGAACACTGAAGCTTTCTTT.

This clonotype was found many times. The gene calls are TRBV29-1 and TRBJ2-7; no firm D call. Germline-derived CDR1 and CDR2 are SQVTM and ANQGSEA. The CDR3 runs 10 residues. Trimming pared 7 bases from V and 7 bases from J, leaving 11 bases between. The CDR3: CSAGWKEQYF. As DNA, the CDR3 is TGCAGCGCTGGGTGGAAGGAGCAGTACTTC.

V and J are TRBV7-6 and TRBJ2-7; 8 bases match TRBD1. Germline lookup yields CDR1 SGHVS and CDR2 FNYEAQ. The V gene end was trimmed by 5 bases and the J gene end by 2 bases; junction bases not matched to a gene: 8. The CDR3 is 15 amino acids. The CDR3 region has the DNA TGTGCCAGCAGCCCCGGACAGGGAATCGCCTACGAGCAGTACTTC. Protein product: CASSPGQGIAYEQYF.

This clonotype was counted between two and nine times. The rearrangement joins TRBV29-1 to TRBJ2-7; the D gene is possibly TRBD2 (7 bases). Trimming stripped 6 bases from V and 1 base from J, with 16 bases between. Germline loops: CDR1 SQVTM, CDR2 ANQGSEA. The CDR3 is made up of 14 amino acids. The CDR3: CSVKGRGASYEQYF. CDR3 coding DNA: TGCAGCGTGAAGGGCCGGGGGGCTTCCTACGAGCAGTACTTC.

This clonotype occurred many times. J is TRBJ2-3 and V is TRBV12-3 or TRBV12-4; D ambiguous. The V end was cut by 3 bases, the J end by 4 bases, with 8 bases between. The CDR3 extends over 13 amino acids. CDR3 residues: CASSFRVPDTQYF. The CDR3 DNA follows: TGTGCCAGCAGTTTTAGGGTTCCAGATACGCAGTATTTT.

This clonotype was picked up a small number of times. The chain couples TRBV27 to TRBJ1-1, with 7 bases that match TRBD1. The CDR3 spans 14 residues. Germline V gene data show CDR1 as MNHEY and CDR2 as SMNVEV (reference sequence). The J segment lost 4 bases and the V segment lost 7 bases, leaving 9 bases of the junction unmatched. The DNA for the CDR3 is TGTGCCAGCATCATGACAGGGCTGGGCACTGAAGCTTTCTTT. Its translation is CASIMTGLGTEAFF.

V gene TRBV4-1 combines with J gene TRBJ2-7, with 7 bases lining up with TRBD2. This CDR3 has 15 amino acids. Germline V gives CDR1 MGHRA, CDR2 YSYEKL. V shed 1 base, J shed 0 bases, and the junction held 3 bases outside the gene matches. Here the CDR3 reads CASSQVGGSSYEQYF. The CDR3, as DNA: TGCGCCAGCAGCCAAGTGGGGGGGTCCTCCTACGAGCAGTACTTC.

The CDR3 DNA reads TGCGCCAGCAGCTTAACGCAGGGATGGAGTGAGACCCAGTACTTC. It specifies CASSLTQGWSETQYF. This sequence joins TRBV5-1 and TRBJ2-5, with a tentative D call TRBD1 (5 bases). Looked up from germline, CDR1 is SGHRS and CDR2 is YFSETQ. The CDR3 covers 15 residues. Trimming removed 2 bases at V and 5 bases at J, with 16 bases between.

This chain links TRBV12-3 or TRBV12-4 with TRBJ2-1, with 10 bases that match TRBD2. The CDR3 extends over 13 amino acids. The V gene end was trimmed by 6 bases and the J gene end by 7 bases; junction bases not matched to a gene: 3. CDR3 DNA: TGTGCCAGCAGGGATAGCGGGGGGAATGAGCAGTTCTTC. It codes for CASRDSGGNEQFF.

The chain employs TRBV4-2 and TRBJ2-1; tentative D call: TRBD1 (5 bases). Trimming removed 0 bases at V and 3 bases at J, with 9 bases between. CDR1 is LGHNA and CDR2 is YNFKEQ in the germline V gene. The CDR3 loop spans 15 amino acids. The CDR3 DNA reads as TGTGCCAGCAGCCAAGAGGTGGGGCTCTACAATGAGCAGTTCTTC. It encodes CASSQEVGLYNEQFF.

This chain joins TRBV11-3 and TRBJ2-1, with D perhaps matching TRBD1 (5 bases). V dropped 1 base and J dropped 5 bases, with 12 bases sitting between them. The CDR3 covers 15 residues. Germline V gives CDR1 SGHNT, CDR2 YENEEA. DNA for the CDR3: TGTGCCAGCAGCTTAGCCCAGGAAGGGGACAATGAGCAGTTCTTC. As protein: CASSLAQEGDNEQFF. The whole variable domain, filled in from reference TRBV11-3 and TRBJ2-1, reads EAGVVQSPRYKIIEKKQPVAFWCNPISGHNTLYWYLQNLGQGPELLIRYENEEAVDDSQLPKDRFSAERLKGVDSTLKIQPAELGDSAVYLCASSLAQEGDNEQFFGPGTRLTVL.